Listed below are T cell receptor beta chains from one sample, sequenced in a study of blood T cells in healthy people across ages. TCRdb re-analysed the 5' RACE reads in MiXCR, keeping a single row per CDR3 protein. Among over 1.5 million distinct CDR3 sequences listed, around 48% were seen once. The sample was blood. The receptors originated from a woman aged 40 to 49 in good health. Each CDR3 is given with its conserved first and last residue. Fields, in order: J gene, V gene, CDR3 protein.

NA TRBV6-2/TRBV6-3 CASSSPTGTKNIQYF
TRBJ1-4 TRBV7-2 CASSFRVATNEKLFF
TRBJ2-7 TRBV6-2/TRBV6-3 CASSLDRWPYEQYF
TRBJ2-7 TRBV20-1 CSAKSGGRSYEQYF
TRBJ1-2 TRBV29-1 CSAGTGHNYGYTF
TRBJ2-5 TRBV28 CASSSRDTGETQYF
TRBJ2-5 TRBV6-5 CASSRGFGDGTQYF
TRBJ2-5 TRBV7-2 CASSLVALTGETQYF
TRBJ2-1 TRBV27 CASSLWDLAGDTNEQFF
TRBJ2-1 TRBV4-1 CASSQDGPLLFF
TRBJ2-2 TRBV7-2 CASSLWSGELFF
TRBJ2-1 TRBV5-1 CASSLAADRYNEQFF
TRBJ2-7 TRBV7-2 CASSLARGQGASEQYF
NA TRBV21-1 CASSKRRLSSGGDDEQYF
TRBJ2-7 TRBV3-1 CASSQVVGRYEQYF